This TCR beta chain was identified in a study of response to subunit inactivated influenza vaccine (dated by TCRdb to 2016 to 2018). Context from the whole study: To follow how T cells responded to a trivalent subunit inactivated influenza vaccine, the researchers relied on deep quantitative profiling of the T cell receptor repertoire.

Of note for this clonotype: This receptor's antigen is unknown. The record has no base qualities; no much larger clone is one base away.

Trimming takes 0 bases from V and 7 bases from J, and the germline ends sit 4 bases apart. The CDR3 numbers 11 residues from cysteine through phenylalanine. Of all the DNA, just the CDR3 is kept, 33 bases in frame from base 1. CDR1 and CDR2 (SQVTM, ANQGSEA) derive from the germline V gene. The protocol used for the library was RT-PCR. Reads for this sample came from an Illumina HiSeq 2500. TCRdb itself trimmed the public reads at Q25 with fastp, ran MiXCR and retained productive beta chains. For every CDR3 protein sequence, its rows merge into one entry that carries the most common genes and DNA. The sample profile shows over 150,000 distinct CDR3 sequences; around 11% of them were found once. The ten biggest clones cover roughly 33% of the sample. The full study reports these points: The authors suggested that each seasonal influenza vaccination may recruit only a limited number of new T cells.

The clonotype was recovered from a man between 50 and 75 years old who received an inactivated influenza vaccine. Donor details come from another sample of the same person, matched by shared clones. This specimen consisted of CD8+ T cells sorted from PBMCs, obtained about 23 months after vaccination. The chain joins TRBV29-1 to TRBJ2-1; the D gene cannot be named for sure. The DNA sequence is as follows: TGCAGCGTTGAAGATACTAATGAGCAGTTCTTC. Protein translation: CSVEDTNEQFF.